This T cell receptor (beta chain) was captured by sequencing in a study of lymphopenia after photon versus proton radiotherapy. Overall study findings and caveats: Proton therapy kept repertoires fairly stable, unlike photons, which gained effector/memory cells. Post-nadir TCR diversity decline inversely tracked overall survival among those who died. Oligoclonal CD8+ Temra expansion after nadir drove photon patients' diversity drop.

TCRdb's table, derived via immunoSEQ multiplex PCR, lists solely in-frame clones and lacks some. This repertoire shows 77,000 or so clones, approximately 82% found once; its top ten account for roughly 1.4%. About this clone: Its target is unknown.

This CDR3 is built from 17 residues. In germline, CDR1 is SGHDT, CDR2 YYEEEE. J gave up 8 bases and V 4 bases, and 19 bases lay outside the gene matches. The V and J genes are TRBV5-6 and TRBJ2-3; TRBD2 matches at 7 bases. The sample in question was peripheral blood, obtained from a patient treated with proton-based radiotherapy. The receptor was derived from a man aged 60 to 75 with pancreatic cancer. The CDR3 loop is CASSIRALDGRRGTQYF. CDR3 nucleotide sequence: TGTGCCAGCAGCATAAGGGCTCTGGACGGGAGGAGAGGTACGCAGTATTTT.